Sequencing of this T cell receptor (beta chain) was carried out in a study of blood T cell repertoires in COVID-19. Whole-study context: From the United States, Italy and Spain came samples of acute and convalescent COVID-19.

With 4 bases clipped from V and 3 bases from J, the junction kept 3 bases outside the gene matches. Per the germline V gene, CDR1 is SGHTS and CDR2 is YDEGEE. CDR3 length: 13 residues. Everyone who took part was roughly 18 to 89 years old, and they came from 20 to 25 US areas. Assignments of participants to cohorts depended upon their own reported clinical history. In the source study's methods: The assay estimated nucleated cells by amplifying reference gene primers. The method was immunoSEQ multiplex PCR; TCRdb's version includes in-frame clones alone and lacks a portion of them. The V and J calls and clone size are taken from that table; D and trimming were inferred from the DNA. Among more than 250,000 clones listed, approximately 82% were seen once. This clone came up once.

The chain joins TRBV5-8 to TRBJ2-7, with 8 positions matching TRBD2. Sequences were obtained from PBMCs or T cells enriched from blood (not recorded which). This TCR was recovered from a man aged 35 to 55 who had been exposed to COVID-19. The CDR3 DNA sequence: TGTGCCAGCAGCACCGGGAGGGACTACGAGCAGTACTTC. This encodes CASSTGRDYEQYF.